The T cell receptor (beta chain) described here comes from a study of control samples from healthy donors and cancer patients. The CDR3 contains 19 residues. The junction had 11 bases not matched to a gene; V was cut back by 5 bases and J by 0 bases. The germline CDR1 and CDR2 sequences are SGHTA and FQGNSA. Assay used: immunoSEQ multiplex PCR; TCRdb lists only in-frame clones, some missing. The data show 150,000 to 200,000 clones, roughly 89% seen once. The sequenced material came from blood. The clonotype comes from a woman in her twenties or thirties in good health. This chain connects TRBV7-2 to TRBJ2-7; 15 nucleotides match TRBD2. The CDR3 protein is CASSKDRGTSGRSSYEQYF. The CDR3 DNA sequence: TGTGCCAGCAGCAAAGACAGGGGGACTAGCGGGAGGAGCTCCTACGAGCAGTACTTC.